This TCR beta chain is drawn from a study of OX40 agonist ivuxolimab in advanced cancers. The CDR3 sequence is 16 residues long. TCRdb's table, derived via immunoSEQ multiplex PCR, lists solely in-frame clones and lacks some. This repertoire shows 35,000 to 40,000 clones, about 88% found once; its top ten account for over 10%. The specimen comprised CD4+ or CD8+ T cells sorted from blood, sampled in a trial of the OX40 agonist ivuxolimab. The TCR comes from an adult with an advanced solid tumor such as melanoma, head and neck, liver or kidney cancer. The chain links TRBV12-2 to TRBJ2-3; the table assigns TRBD2, which was not confirmed against the DNA. TRBV12-2 corresponds to a pseudogene. The CDR3 DNA sequence: TGTGCAAGTCGCTTAGGGGCGGGAGGGCCGACAGATACGCAGTATTTT. This gives the protein CASRLGAGGPTDTQYF.